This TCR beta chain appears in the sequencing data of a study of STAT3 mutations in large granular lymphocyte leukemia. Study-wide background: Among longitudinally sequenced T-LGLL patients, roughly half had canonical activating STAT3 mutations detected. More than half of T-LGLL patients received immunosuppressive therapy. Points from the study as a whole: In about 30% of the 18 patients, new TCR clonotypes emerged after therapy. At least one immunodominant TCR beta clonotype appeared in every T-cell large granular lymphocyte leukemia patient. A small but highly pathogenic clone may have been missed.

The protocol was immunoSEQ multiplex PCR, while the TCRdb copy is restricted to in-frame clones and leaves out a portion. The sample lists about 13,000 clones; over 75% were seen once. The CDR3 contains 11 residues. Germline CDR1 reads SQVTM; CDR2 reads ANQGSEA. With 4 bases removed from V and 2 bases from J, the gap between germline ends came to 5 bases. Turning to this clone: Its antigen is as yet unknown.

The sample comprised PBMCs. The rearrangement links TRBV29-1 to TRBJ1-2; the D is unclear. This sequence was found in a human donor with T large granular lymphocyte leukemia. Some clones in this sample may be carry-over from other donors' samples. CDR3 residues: CSVAQNYGYTF. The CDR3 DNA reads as TGCAGCGTTGCTCAGAACTATGGCTACACCTTC.